This T cell receptor (beta chain) was observed in a study of CD8+ T cells in alopecia areata. Study background: Oral tofacitinib (5 to 10 mg twice daily) was administered to treated patients. Study findings and constraints: Scalp clonality dropped significantly under tofacitinib, as did expanded CD8+ top-100 clones. Having one nonresponder leaves uncertain how baseline CD8+ expansion relates to response. Unlike in mice, where it was clearer, TCR sharing across patients was less clear, possibly HLA-related.

cDNA prepared by RNA extraction and subsequent reverse transcription served as the template for sequencing. Generated by immunoSEQ multiplex PCR, the TCRdb table keeps only in-frame clones and is missing some. The data contain roughly 120,000 clones, about 50% of them seen just once; the ten biggest clones take up roughly 0.5%. This clone was seen just once. What it binds is not known. The CDR3 is 11 residues long. Germline V gives CDR1 GTSNPN, CDR2 SVGIG (reference sequence). Trimming stripped 0 bases from V and 8 bases from J, with 7 bases between. The treatment is: oral pan-JAK inhibitor, 5-10 mg twice daily.

The starting material was CD4+ T cells sorted from blood, obtained at week 4, from a patient treated with tofacitinib. The clonotype comes from a human donor with alopecia areata. This chain joins TRBV30 and TRBJ1-2; D gene ambiguous. CDR3 amino acids: CAWSVHQGYTF. CDR3 coding DNA: TGTGCCTGGAGTGTTCATCAAGGCTACACCTTC.